Sequencing of this T cell receptor (beta chain) was carried out in a study of CD8 T cells in Susac syndrome. The authors reverse transcribed roughly 0.5 to 1 ug RNA with random hexamers. Coverage of TCR beta CDR3 amplification by immunoSEQ multiplex PCR extended to 54 Vbeta and 13 Jbeta. TCRdb re-called the immunoSEQ multiplex PCR reads through MiXCR, storing one row per CDR3 protein. The table has 300,000 or so distinct CDR3 sequences, roughly 94% seen once. Sequencing was done on a sample of CD4+ T cells from PBMCs. The TCR was taken from a human donor with multiple sclerosis.

The DNA of the CDR3 is TGTGCCAGCAGCTTGGCCGCCTTAATCTATGGCTACACCTTC. It translates to CASSLAALIYGYTF. The chain couples TRBV5-5 to TRBJ1-2; no clear D. CDR3 length equals 14 residues. With 0 bases removed from V and 4 bases from J, the gap between germline ends came to 10 bases. Germline CDR1 and CDR2: SGHKS and YYEKEE (reference sequence).